This TCR beta chain was captured in a study of T cell responses to AZD1222 COVID-19 vaccine. Notes on the study in general: Unmutated variant regions are reportedly targeted by nearly half of spike-specific TCRs. Repertoire samples came only from after the peak T cell response. Among the donors, most were white British and more were female, and clonal diversity was possibly underestimated.

On this clone: Its target is not known.

The ends lost 6 bases at V and 8 bases at J; junction bases unmatched: 7. The CDR3 has 13 residues. CDR1 and CDR2 (germline): MNHNY, SVGAGI (reference sequence). Using immunoSEQ multiplex PCR, the repertoire was profiled, and TCRdb retains in-frame clones only, with some absent. The sample yields about 140,000 clones, 90% to 95% seen once. This TCR was sampled from an adult who had recovered from COVID-19. The sequencing used peripheral blood, collected after recovery from COVID-19. This chain joins TRBV6-6 and TRBJ2-1, with 7 nucleotides matching TRBD1. The CDR3 sequence is CASSYRGWDEQFF. CDR3 DNA: TGTGCCAGCAGCTACAGGGGATGGGATGAGCAGTTCTTC.